The 4 T cell receptor beta chains presented below share a single source sample, sequenced in a study of identical twins. TCRdb reanalysed the 5' RACE reads using MiXCR and keeps one entry per CDR3 protein. The table shows about 220,000 distinct CDR3 sequences, with around 6.5% occurring only once. This sample also appeared in a second study, on T cells expressing NK-cell markers.

What was sequenced was CD8+ T cells sorted from blood. These receptors all come from a young woman in good health.

The rearrangement links TRBV2 to TRBJ1-2, with unresolved D. This CDR3 spans 12 amino acids. The ends were cut back, 8 bases at V and 9 bases at J, with 16 bases in the middle. Germline lookup yields CDR1 SNHLY and CDR2 FYNNEI. CDR3 region: CASLETDRSYTF. CDR3 bases: TGTGCCAGCCTCGAGACGGATAGGAGCTACACCTTC.

The chain joins TRBV12-3 or TRBV12-4 to TRBJ1-2; 7 positions agree with TRBD1. J lost 2 bases, V lost 10 bases, and 7 bases had no gene match. The CDR3 runs to 13 residues. The CDR3 bases are TGTGCCACGGCAGGGGGAGTAAACTATGGCTACACCTTC. Its protein is CATAGGVNYGYTF.

The V gene is TRBV13, the J gene TRBJ1-1; perhaps TRBD1 as D (6 bases). Deletions cut 5 bases from V and 5 bases from J, with 24 bases between. The CDR3 spans 17 residues. Per the germline V gene, CDR1 is PRHDT and CDR2 is FYEKMQ (reference sequence). The chain's CDR3 is CASSEMGHKGLGTEAFF. The CDR3 DNA reads TGTGCCAGCAGCGAAATGGGACATAAGGGGCTGGGAACTGAAGCTTTCTTT.

The gene calls are TRBV29-1 and TRBJ2-1; 10 bases fit TRBD1. Looked up from germline, CDR1 is SQVTM and CDR2 is ANQGSEA. The CDR3 length is 14 residues. The V gene end was trimmed by 4 bases and the J gene end by 7 bases; junction bases not matched to a gene: 7. CDR3 bases: TGCAGCGTTGGGAGAGCGGGACAGGGGAATGAGCAGTTCTTC. Translating it yields CSVGRAGQGNEQFF.